The source of this TCR beta chain is a study of T cells in tuberculosis. The assay was immunoSEQ multiplex PCR, and TCRdb's table has in-frame clones only and misses some. The sample contains fewer than 35,000 clones, roughly 82% of which appear only once. Findings and caveats of the study: Smaller alpha distances in active tuberculosis partly reflected shorter CDR3-alpha lengths.

On this clone itself: Its target is unknown.

Stated time point: new active TB diagnosis, blood taken before or within 7 days of starting treatment. Sequencing used PBMCs, obtained at tuberculosis diagnosis. The sequence derives from an adult with tuberculosis.

Here the CDR3 DNA reads TGTGCCAGCAGTGGATTTAAGGACAGACTAGAGCAGTTCTTC. Its protein is CASSGFKDRLEQFF. The rearrangement links TRBV6-1 to TRBJ2-1; perhaps TRBD1 as D (6 bases). CDR3 length equals 14 residues. Trimming took off 4 bases at V and 10 bases at J, with 17 bases between the two ends. Germline V gene data show CDR1 as MNHNS and CDR2 as SASEGT.